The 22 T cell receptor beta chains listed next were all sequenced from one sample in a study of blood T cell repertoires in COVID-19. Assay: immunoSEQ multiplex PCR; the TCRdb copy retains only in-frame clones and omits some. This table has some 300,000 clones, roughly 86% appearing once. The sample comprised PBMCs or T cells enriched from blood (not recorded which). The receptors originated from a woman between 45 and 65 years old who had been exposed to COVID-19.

CDR3 in amino acids: CASSRGDSFYGSPLHF. DNA for the CDR3: TGTGCCAGCAGCCGTGGTGATTCGTTCTATGGTTCACCCCTCCACTTT. V is TRBV28 and J is TRBJ1-6; D is unclear. CDR1 MDHEN and CDR2 SYDVKM come from the germline V gene. The CDR3 is 16 residues long. V dropped 6 bases and J dropped 9 bases, with 21 bases sitting between them.

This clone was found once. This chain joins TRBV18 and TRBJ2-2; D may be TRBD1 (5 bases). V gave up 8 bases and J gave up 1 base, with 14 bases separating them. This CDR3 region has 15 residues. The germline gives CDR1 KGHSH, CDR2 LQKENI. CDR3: CASRLSGQNTGELFF. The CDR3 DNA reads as TGTGCCAGCCGCCTATCAGGACAGAACACCGGGGAGCTGTTTTTT.

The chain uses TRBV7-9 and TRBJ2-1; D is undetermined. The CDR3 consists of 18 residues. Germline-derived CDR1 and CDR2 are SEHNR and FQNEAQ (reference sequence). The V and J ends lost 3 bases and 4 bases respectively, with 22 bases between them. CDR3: CASSFPAQTDVYYNEQFF. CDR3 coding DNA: TGTGCCAGCAGCTTTCCAGCTCAAACAGATGTCTATTACAATGAGCAGTTCTTC.

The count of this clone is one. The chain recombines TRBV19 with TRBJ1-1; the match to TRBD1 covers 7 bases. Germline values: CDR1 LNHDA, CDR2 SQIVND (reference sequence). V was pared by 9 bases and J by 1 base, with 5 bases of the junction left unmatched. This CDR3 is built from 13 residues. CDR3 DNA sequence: TGTGCCAGCAGACGACAGGGGAACACTGAAGCTTTCTTT. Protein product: CASRRQGNTEAFF.

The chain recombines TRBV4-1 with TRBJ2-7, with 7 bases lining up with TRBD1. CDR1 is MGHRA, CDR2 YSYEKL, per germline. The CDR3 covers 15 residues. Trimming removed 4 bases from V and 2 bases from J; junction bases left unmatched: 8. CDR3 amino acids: CASSRRTGQPYEQYF. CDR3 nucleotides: TGCGCCAGCAGCCGCCGGACAGGCCAACCCTACGAGCAGTACTTC.

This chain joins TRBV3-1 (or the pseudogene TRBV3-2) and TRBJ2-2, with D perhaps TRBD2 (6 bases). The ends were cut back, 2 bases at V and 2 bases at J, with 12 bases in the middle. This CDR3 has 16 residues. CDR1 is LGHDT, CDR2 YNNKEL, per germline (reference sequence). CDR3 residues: CASSQTPLANTGELFF. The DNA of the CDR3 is TGTGCCAGCAGCCAAACTCCACTAGCCAACACCGGGGAGCTGTTTTTT.

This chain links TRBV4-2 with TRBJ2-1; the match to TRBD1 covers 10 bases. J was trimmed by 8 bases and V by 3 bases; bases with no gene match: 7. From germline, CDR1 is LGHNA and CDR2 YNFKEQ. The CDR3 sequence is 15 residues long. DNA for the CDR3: TGTGCCAGCAGCCAGCGACAGGGGGCAAGGGATGAGCAGTTCTTC. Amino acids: CASSQRQGARDEQFF.

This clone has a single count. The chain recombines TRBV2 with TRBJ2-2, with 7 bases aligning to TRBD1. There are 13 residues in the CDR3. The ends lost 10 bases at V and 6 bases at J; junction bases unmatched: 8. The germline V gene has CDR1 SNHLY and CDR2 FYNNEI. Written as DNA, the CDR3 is TGTGCCACCTTAACCGGACAGGCCGGGGAGCTGTTTTTT. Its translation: CATLTGQAGELFF.

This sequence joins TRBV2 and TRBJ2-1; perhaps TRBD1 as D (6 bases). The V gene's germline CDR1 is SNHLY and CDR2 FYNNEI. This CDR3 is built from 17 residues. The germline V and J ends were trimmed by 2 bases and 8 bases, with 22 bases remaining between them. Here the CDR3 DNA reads TGTGCCAGCAGTGAATCGGTTGTCGGACAGACTAACCATGAGCAGTTCTTC. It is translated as CASSESVVGQTNHEQFF.

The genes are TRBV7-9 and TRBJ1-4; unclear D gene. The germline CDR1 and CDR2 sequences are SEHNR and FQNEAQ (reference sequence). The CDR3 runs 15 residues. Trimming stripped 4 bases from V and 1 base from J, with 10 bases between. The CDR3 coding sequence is TGTGCCAGCAGCTCAAGAGGCGGAACTAATGAAAAACTGTTTTTT. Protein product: CASSSRGGTNEKLFF.

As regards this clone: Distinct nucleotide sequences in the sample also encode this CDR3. Here the CDR3 reads CASSPQGAGTEAFF. CDR3 in DNA: TGTGCCAGCTCACCACAGGGGGCTGGCACTGAAGCTTTCTTT. The gene calls are TRBV18 and TRBJ1-1, with 7 positions matching TRBD1. J gave up 4 bases and V 1 base, and 3 bases lay outside the gene matches. In germline, CDR1 is KGHSH, CDR2 LQKENI. The CDR3 loop spans 14 amino acids. Looking up the rest from reference TRBV18 and TRBJ1-1 gives the full variable domain: NAGVMQNPRHLVRRRGQEARLRCSPMKGHSHVYWYRQLPEEGLKFMVYLQKENIIDESGMPKERFSAEFPKEGPSILRIQQVVRGDSAAYFCASSPQGAGTEAFFGQGTRLTVV.

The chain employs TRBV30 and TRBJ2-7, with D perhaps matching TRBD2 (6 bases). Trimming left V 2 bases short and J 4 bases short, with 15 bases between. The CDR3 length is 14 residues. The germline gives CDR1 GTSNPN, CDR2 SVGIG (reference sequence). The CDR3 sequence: CAWSYGSSGYEQYF. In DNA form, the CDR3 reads TGTGCCTGGAGTTACGGGAGCTCCGGGTACGAGCAGTACTTC.

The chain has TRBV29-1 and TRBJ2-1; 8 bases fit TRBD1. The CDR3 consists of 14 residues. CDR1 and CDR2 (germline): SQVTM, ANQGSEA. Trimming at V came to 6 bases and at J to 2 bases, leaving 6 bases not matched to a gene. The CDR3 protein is CSVLTGGTYNEQFF. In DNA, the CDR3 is TGCAGCGTCCTAACAGGGGGGACCTACAATGAGCAGTTCTTC.

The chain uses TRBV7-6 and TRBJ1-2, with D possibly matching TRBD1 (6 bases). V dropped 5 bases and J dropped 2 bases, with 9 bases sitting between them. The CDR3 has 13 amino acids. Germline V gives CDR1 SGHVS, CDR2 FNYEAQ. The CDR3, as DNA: TGTGCCAGCAGCCCCGACAGGAACTATGGCTACACCTTC. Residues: CASSPDRNYGYTF.

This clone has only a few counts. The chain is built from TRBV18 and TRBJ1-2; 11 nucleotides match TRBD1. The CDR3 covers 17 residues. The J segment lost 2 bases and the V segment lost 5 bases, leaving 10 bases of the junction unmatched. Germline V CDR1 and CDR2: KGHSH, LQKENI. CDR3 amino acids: CASSSFEGQGANYGYTF. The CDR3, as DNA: TGTGCCAGCTCATCTTTCGAAGGACAGGGGGCGAACTATGGCTACACCTTC.

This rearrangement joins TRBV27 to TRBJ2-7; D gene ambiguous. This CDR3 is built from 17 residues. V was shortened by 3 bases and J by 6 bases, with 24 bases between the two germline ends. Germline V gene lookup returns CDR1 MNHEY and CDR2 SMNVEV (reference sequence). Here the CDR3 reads CASSFPSRYSVVVEQYF. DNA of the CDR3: TGTGCCAGCAGTTTTCCCTCCCGTTACTCGGTAGTTGTCGAGCAGTACTTC.

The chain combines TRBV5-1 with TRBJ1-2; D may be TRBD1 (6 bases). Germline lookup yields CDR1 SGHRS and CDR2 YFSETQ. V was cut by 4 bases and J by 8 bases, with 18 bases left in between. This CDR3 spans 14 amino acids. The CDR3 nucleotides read TGCGCCAGCAGCCCGGACGGGACAATAAAGGGCTACACCTTC. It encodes CASSPDGTIKGYTF.

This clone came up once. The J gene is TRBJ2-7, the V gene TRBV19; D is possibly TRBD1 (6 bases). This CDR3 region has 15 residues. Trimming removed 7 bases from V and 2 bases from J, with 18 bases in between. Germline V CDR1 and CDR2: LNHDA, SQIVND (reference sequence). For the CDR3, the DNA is TGTGCCAGTACAACCGGCGAACAGGGTGCCTACGAGCAGTACTTC. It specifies CASTTGEQGAYEQYF.

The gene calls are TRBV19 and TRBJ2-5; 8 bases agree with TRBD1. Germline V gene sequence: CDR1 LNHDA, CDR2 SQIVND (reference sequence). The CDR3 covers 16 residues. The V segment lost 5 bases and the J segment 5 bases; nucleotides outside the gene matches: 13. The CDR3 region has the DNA TGTGCCAGTAGTCACACAGGGGGTACGACTGGTGAGACCCAGTACTTC. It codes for CASSHTGGTTGETQYF.

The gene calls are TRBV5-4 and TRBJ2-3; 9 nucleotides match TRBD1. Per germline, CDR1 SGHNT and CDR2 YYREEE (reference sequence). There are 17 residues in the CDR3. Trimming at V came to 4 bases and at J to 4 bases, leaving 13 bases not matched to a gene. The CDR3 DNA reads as TGTGCCAGCAGCGGTGGGTGGGGACAGGGTACCGCAGATACGCAGTATTTT. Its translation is CASSGGWGQGTADTQYF. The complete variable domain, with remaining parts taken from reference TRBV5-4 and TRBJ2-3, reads ETGVTQSPTHLIKTRGQQVTLRCSSQSGHNTVSWYQQALGQGPQFIFQYYREEENGRGNFPPRFSGLQFPNYSSELNVNALELDDSALYLCASSGGWGQGTADTQYFGPGTRLTVL.

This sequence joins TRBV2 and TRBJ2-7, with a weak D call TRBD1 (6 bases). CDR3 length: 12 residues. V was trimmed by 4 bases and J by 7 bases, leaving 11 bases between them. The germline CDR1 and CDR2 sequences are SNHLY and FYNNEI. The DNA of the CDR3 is TGTGCCAGCAGTGGGACAGCGGAGGAGCAGTACTTC. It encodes CASSGTAEEQYF.

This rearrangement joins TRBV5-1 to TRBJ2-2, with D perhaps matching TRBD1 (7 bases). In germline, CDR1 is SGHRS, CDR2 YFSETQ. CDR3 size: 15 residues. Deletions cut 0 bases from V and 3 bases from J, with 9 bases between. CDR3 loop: CASSLVRGDTGELFF. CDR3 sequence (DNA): TGCGCCAGCAGCTTGGTCAGGGGGGACACCGGGGAGCTGTTTTTT.